A selection of T cell receptor beta chains follows, all from one sample in a study of T-cell reconstitution after alpha-beta-depleted transplantation in children. Using its own MiXCR run on the PCR reads, TCRdb lists one record per CDR3 protein. The table records about 980,000 distinct CDR3 sequences, 25% to 35% of them present only once. Sequencing was performed on PBMCs, mostly from graft donor cells, taken 360 days after TCRalphabeta/CD19-depleted stem cell transplant. The receptors derive from a boy younger than two who had a stem cell transplant for SCID, so the T cells may come from the graft donor. CDR3s include the opening cysteine and the closing phenylalanine or tryptophan. A D gene is named only where the DNA matches it firmly. Clone sizes are given selectively: once, few, many, or a class where the clone is expanded.

j_gene: TRBJ1-3
abundance: -
v_gene: TRBV4-3
d_gene: -
CDR3aa: CASSQKTSGNTIYF
CDR3nt: TGCGCCAGCAGCCAAAAAACGTCCGGAAACACCATATATTTT

j_gene: TRBJ2-3
abundance: -
v_gene: TRBV28
d_gene: TRBD2
CDR3aa: CASGAGGSSDTQYF
CDR3nt: TGTGCCAGCGGAGCGGGGGGGTCCTCAGATACGCAGTATTTT

j_gene: TRBJ2-1
abundance: -
v_gene: TRBV6-1
d_gene: TRBD2
CDR3aa: CASRPQGLAGNEQFF
CDR3nt: TGTGCCAGCCGACCCCAGGGGCTAGCGGGGAATGAGCAGTTCTTC

j_gene: TRBJ2-7
abundance: -
v_gene: TRBV6-1
d_gene: -
CDR3aa: CASSVASGTAF
CDR3nt: -

j_gene: TRBJ1-1
abundance: few
v_gene: TRBV6-5
d_gene: -
CDR3aa: CASSYVYRGTEAFF
CDR3nt: TGTGCCAGCAGTTACGTCTACAGAGGCACTGAAGCTTTCTTT

j_gene: TRBJ2-3
abundance: -
v_gene: TRBV7-8
d_gene: TRBD2
CDR3aa: CASSLIRVWGGTQYF
CDR3nt: TGTGCCAGCAGCTTAATCAGGGTCTGGGGGGGGACGCAGTATTTT

j_gene: TRBJ2-7
abundance: -
v_gene: TRBV7-9
d_gene: TRBD1
CDR3aa: CASGLGDRGFTFYEQYF
CDR3nt: TGTGCCAGCGGCTTAGGGGACAGAGGTTTTACCTTTTACGAGCAGTACTTC

j_gene: TRBJ2-3
abundance: few
v_gene: TRBV7-7
d_gene: -
CDR3aa: CYRADTQYF
CDR3nt: TGCTACCGGGCGGATACGCAGTATTTT

j_gene: TRBJ1-1
abundance: few
v_gene: TRBV7-2
d_gene: -
CDR3aa: CASSSGYSRGRVTEAFF
CDR3nt: TGTGCCAGCAGCTCGGGGTACAGCAGGGGTAGAGTCACTGAAGCTTTCTTT

j_gene: TRBJ2-3
abundance: few
v_gene: TRBV7-6
d_gene: -
CDR3aa: CASSLGEADTQYF
CDR3nt: TGTGCCAGCAGCTTAGGGGAGGCAGATACGCAGTATTTT

j_gene: TRBJ2-3
abundance: -
v_gene: TRBV20-1
d_gene: -
CDR3aa: CSARPDPVTDTQYF
CDR3nt: TGCAGTGCGAGGCCTGACCCAGTCACAGATACGCAGTATTTT

j_gene: TRBJ1-5
abundance: -
v_gene: TRBV20-1
d_gene: -
CDR3aa: CSASQQGALKDQPQHF
CDR3nt: TGCAGTGCTAGTCAACAGGGAGCGTTGAAGGATCAGCCCCAGCATTTT

j_gene: TRBJ2-3
abundance: many
v_gene: TRBV12-3/TRBV12-4
d_gene: -
CDR3aa: CASSFRVGDTQYF
CDR3nt: TGTGCCAGCAGTTTCAGGGTGGGAGATACGCAGTATTTT

j_gene: TRBJ2-2
abundance: few
v_gene: TRBV9
d_gene: TRBD1
CDR3aa: CASSVPQPGGTGELFF
CDR3nt: TGTGCCAGCAGCGTTCCTCAACCAGGGGGCACCGGGGAGCTGTTTTTT

j_gene: TRBJ2-3
abundance: few
v_gene: TRBV7-9
d_gene: -
CDR3aa: CASSLGGEGPTDTQYF
CDR3nt: TGTGCCAGCAGCCTGGGGGGAGAAGGGCCCACAGATACGCAGTATTTT

j_gene: TRBJ2-1
abundance: few
v_gene: TRBV5-1
d_gene: -
CDR3aa: CASSDPTATLGDEQFF
CDR3nt: TGCGCCAGCAGCGACCCGACAGCAACTCTCGGCGATGAGCAGTTCTTC

j_gene: TRBJ2-7
abundance: few
v_gene: TRBV6-5
d_gene: -
CDR3aa: CASSYTKAGMGEQYF
CDR3nt: TGTGCCAGCAGTTACACTAAGGCAGGGATGGGCGAGCAGTACTTC